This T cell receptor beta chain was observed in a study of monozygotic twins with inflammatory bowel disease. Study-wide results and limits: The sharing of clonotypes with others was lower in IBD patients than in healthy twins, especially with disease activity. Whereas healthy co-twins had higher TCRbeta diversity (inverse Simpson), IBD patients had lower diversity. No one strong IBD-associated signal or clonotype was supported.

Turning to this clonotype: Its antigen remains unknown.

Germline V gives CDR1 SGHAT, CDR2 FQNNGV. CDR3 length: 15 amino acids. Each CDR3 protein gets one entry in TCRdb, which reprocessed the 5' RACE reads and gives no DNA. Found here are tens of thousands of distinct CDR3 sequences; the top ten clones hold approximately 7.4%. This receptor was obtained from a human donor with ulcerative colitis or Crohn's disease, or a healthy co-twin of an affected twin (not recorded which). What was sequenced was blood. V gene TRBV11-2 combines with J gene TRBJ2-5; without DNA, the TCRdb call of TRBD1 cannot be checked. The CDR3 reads CASSQTGTGRETQYF.